This entry describes one TCR beta chain. No antigen is known for it. At one end the junction does not follow the germline gene, possibly because of a read error. The record originates from a study of CD8+CD57+ T cells in acquired aplastic anemia. Study as a whole: Sorted CD4+ plus CD8+ cells gave DNA averaging roughly 3.5 ug. Healthy donor sequencing depth: some 10 million CD4+, fewer than 12 million CD8+ reads. Findings and caveats of the study: A set of approximately 30 CD8+ CDR3 sequences was shared between patients and controls, and these sequences appeared highly expressed in patients. CD8+ Simpson's diversity did not differ significantly between patients and controls.

TCR beta VDJ and CDR3 profiles were obtained from a genomic DNA template. MiXCR, run by TCRdb on the reads, gives a single entry per CDR3 protein. The table lists around 190,000 distinct CDR3 sequences, approximately 57% of them singletons, with roughly 29% in the top ten. Germline V gene sequence: CDR1 SGHTA, CDR2 FQGTGA. CDR3 length equals 15 residues. The chain carries TRBV7-3 and TRBJ2-7, with unresolved D. The specimen was sorted CD4+, CD8+, or CD8+CD57+ T cells (not recorded which) from PBMCs. The receptor comes from a human donor in good health. CDR3 region: CASSLSPDPSYEQYF. The CDR3, as DNA: TGCGCCAGCAGCTTGTCCCCGGACCCAAGCTACGAGCAGTACTTC.